Below are 27 T cell receptor beta chains sequenced from a single sample in a study of CXCR3-negative and CXCR3-positive naive CD8 T cells. Broader study findings: TRB CDR3 hydrophobicity was greater in CXCR3-positive naive cells than in CXCR3-negative naive cells.

The antigens these receptors bind are not known. TRB cDNA libraries were made by UMI-labeled 5' RACE. Reanalyzing the 5' RACE reads, TCRdb keeps one entry per CDR3 protein, without DNA. This repertoire includes about 150,000 distinct CDR3 sequences. The sample comprised naive CXCR3+ CD8+ T cells from blood. This sample's subset: CD45RO-CCR7+CD27+CD95- naive CD8+ T cells expressing CXCR3 (TNR3+). The receptors stem from a human donor in good health. Some clones in this sample may be carry-over from other donors' samples.

The chain uses TRBV28 and TRBJ1-2; TCRdb calls TRBD1, which cannot be checked without DNA. CDR3 length equals 14 residues. Per germline, CDR1 MDHEN and CDR2 SYDVKM. The CDR3 loop reads CASSTGQGNYGYTF.

This chain uses TRBV19 with TRBJ1-1; the D call from TCRdb, TRBD1, cannot be confirmed without DNA. Germline-derived CDR1 and CDR2 are LNHDA and SQIVND (reference sequence). The CDR3 runs to 12 residues. CDR3 region: CASSMGGSEAFF.

The chain couples TRBV28 to TRBJ2-5. This CDR3 is 13 amino acids long. Germline loops: CDR1 MDHEN, CDR2 SYDVKM. The CDR3 sequence: CASRQPGQETQYF. Based on the CDR3 plus reference TRBV28 and TRBJ2-5, the full variable domain is DVKVTQSSRYLVKRTGEKVFLECVQDMDHENMFWYRQDPGLGLRLIYFSYDVKMKEKGDIPEGYSVSREKKERFSLILESASTNQTSMYLCASRQPGQETQYFGPGTRLLVL.

The chain is built from TRBV28 and TRBJ2-3; TCRdb designates TRBD2, a call that cannot be tested without DNA. Per the germline V gene, CDR1 is MDHEN and CDR2 is SYDVKM. The length of the CDR3 is 17 residues. CDR3 in amino acids: CASTSITSGGYTDTQYF.

The chain is built from TRBV27 and TRBJ1-1; TCRdb's D gene call, TRBD1, goes unchecked for lack of DNA. Germline V gene data show CDR1 as MNHEY and CDR2 as SMNVEV (reference sequence). The CDR3 runs 14 residues. CDR3 sequence reads: CASSIQGENTEAFF.

The chain carries TRBV6-2 or TRBV6-3 and TRBJ2-3. The CDR3 contains 13 residues. From germline, CDR1 is MNHEY and CDR2 SVGEGT. CDR3 loop: CASSFLLTDTQYF.

The gene calls are TRBV9 and TRBJ2-3. CDR3 length: 12 residues. The germline gives CDR1 SGDLS, CDR2 YYNGEE. This chain's CDR3 is CASSVVGDTQYF.

The chain has TRBV5-1 and TRBJ2-7; the D call of TRBD1 rests on TCRdb alone, since no DNA is present to check it. CDR1 is SGHRS, CDR2 YFSETQ, per germline. The CDR3 extends over 12 amino acids. Here the CDR3 reads CASSQGQREQYF. The full variable domain, completed using reference TRBV5-1 and TRBJ2-7, is KAGVTQTPRYLIKTRGQQVTLSCSPISGHRSVSWYQQTPGQGLQFLFEYFSETQRNKGNFPGRFSGRQFSNSRSEMNVSTLELGDSALYLCASSQGQREQYFGPGTRLTVT.

The V call is TRBV9, the J call TRBJ2-1; TCRdb indicates TRBD2, and absent DNA this call remains unverified. The CDR3 covers 16 residues. The V gene's germline CDR1 is SGDLS and CDR2 YYNGEE. The CDR3 sequence is CASSRSGLAGGGEQFF.

The chain has TRBV28 and TRBJ2-3; TCRdb lists TRBD2, though no DNA is available to test this call. This CDR3 spans 13 amino acids. The germline gives CDR1 MDHEN, CDR2 SYDVKM. The CDR3 here is CASKVVEADTQYF.

J is TRBJ2-3 and V is TRBV29-1. Germline V gene lookup returns CDR1 SQVTM and CDR2 ANQGSEA. The CDR3 has 14 residues. The CDR3 region is CSVEGHYSPDTQYF.

The rearrangement joins TRBV12-3 or TRBV12-4 to TRBJ2-5; TCRdb designates TRBD1, a call that cannot be tested without DNA. The length of the CDR3 is 14 residues. CDR3 in amino acids: CASIDRGDQETQYF.

The rearrangement links TRBV19 to TRBJ2-1. The CDR3 is 13 amino acids. Germline assignment: CDR1 LNHDA and CDR2 SQIVND (reference sequence). The chain's CDR3 is CASTSDPYNEQFF.

The genes are TRBV27 and TRBJ2-1. This CDR3 is built from 11 residues. Germline V gives CDR1 MNHEY, CDR2 SMNVEV (reference sequence). The CDR3: CASSFLGEQFF.

The chain combines TRBV4-1 with TRBJ2-7; the TRBD1 assignment by TCRdb is unverifiable without DNA. Germline CDR1 MGHRA, CDR2 YSYEKL. CDR3 length: 15 residues. The CDR3 loop is CASSLGTGGMHEQYF.

This rearrangement joins TRBV29-1 to TRBJ2-7; the D call from TCRdb, TRBD2, cannot be confirmed without DNA. The CDR3 loop spans 17 amino acids. Per germline, CDR1 SQVTM and CDR2 ANQGSEA. CDR3 sequence: CSVDGTSHTDGVYEQYF.

The V gene is TRBV5-8, the J gene TRBJ2-1; the TCRdb D gene call, TRBD2, has no DNA to confirm it. Germline V CDR1 and CDR2: SGHTS, YDEGEE. The CDR3 contains 12 residues. CDR3 in amino acids: CASSLGLVNWFF. Full variable domain (remainder filled in from reference TRBV5-8 and TRBJ2-1): EAGVTQSPTHLIKTRGQQATLRCSPISGHTSVYWYQQALGLGLQFLLWYDEGEERNRGNFPPRFSGRQFPNYSSELNVNALELEDSALYLCASSLGLVNWFFGPGTRLTVL.

The rearrangement uses TRBV12-3 or TRBV12-4 and TRBJ2-1. CDR3 length equals 11 residues. This chain's CDR3 is CASSFMAEQFF.

V is TRBV9 and J is TRBJ2-5; TCRdb returns TRBD1, unconfirmable since there is no DNA. Per germline, CDR1 SGDLS and CDR2 YYNGEE. The CDR3 extends over 15 amino acids. The CDR3: CASSAGQGAKETQYF.

The chain joins TRBV10-2 to TRBJ1-1; the TCRdb call, TRBD1, lacks DNA for checking. The CDR3 covers 14 residues. Germline loops: CDR1 WSHSY, CDR2 SAAADI. CDR3 sequence reads: CASSSPGERTEAFF.

The genes are TRBV20-1 and TRBJ2-7; TCRdb picks TRBD1, but there is no DNA to check that call. CDR1 and CDR2 from the germline V gene are DFQATT and SNEGSKA (reference sequence). The CDR3 consists of 14 residues. The CDR3: CSARGRDRPYEQYF.

The rearrangement joins TRBV11-2 to TRBJ1-2. Germline V gives CDR1 SGHAT, CDR2 FQNNGV. This CDR3 is 13 amino acids long. The CDR3 spells CASSQPFLGGYTF.

V and J are TRBV30 and TRBJ2-2; TCRdb gives TRBD1 as the D gene, but with no DNA this cannot be confirmed. This CDR3 spans 13 amino acids. Per germline, CDR1 GTSNPN and CDR2 SVGIG (reference sequence). The CDR3 loop reads CAWSSGGTGELFF.

The chain links TRBV19 to TRBJ2-7; the D call of TRBD1 rests on TCRdb alone, since no DNA is present to check it. The germline V gene encodes CDR1 LNHDA and CDR2 SQIVND (reference sequence). The CDR3 covers 16 residues. The CDR3 loop is CASSIGGPRSSYEQYF.

The V call is TRBV7-9, the J call TRBJ2-1; the TCRdb D gene call, TRBD2, has no DNA to confirm it. The germline V gene encodes CDR1 SEHNR and CDR2 FQNEAQ (reference sequence). The CDR3 loop spans 16 amino acids. This CDR3 is CASRARGTSSYNEQFF.

J is TRBJ1-1 and V is TRBV12-3 or TRBV12-4; no DNA is available, so the TRBD1 call from TCRdb remains unchecked. CDR3 size: 13 residues. The CDR3 region is CASSLGGLAEAFF.

This chain links TRBV6-6 with TRBJ2-3; TCRdb designates TRBD1, a call that cannot be tested without DNA. Germline V gene lookup returns CDR1 MNHNY and CDR2 SVGAGI (reference sequence). There are 15 residues in the CDR3. Here the CDR3 reads CASTDNPPGQDTQYF.